One T cell receptor (beta chain) is described in this entry. The antigen is undetermined. The source of the sample is a study of shared clonotypes between healthy human individuals. About the study: Participating donors consisted of two women and a few men aged 18 to 49.

Division of CD4+ cells produced a CD45RA+ naive subset and a CD45RA-negative memory subset. Trimming took 4 bases from V and 4 from J; bases not matched to a gene: 3. Germline CDR1 is SGHRS and CDR2 is YFSETQ. The CDR3 is 14 amino acids. Only in-frame clones appear in the TCRdb table, and some are missing; sequencing was by immunoSEQ multiplex PCR. The table has about 1.5 million clones, roughly 98% seen once. Study observations and caveats: A handful of donors shared approximately 5% of their naive CD4 clonotypes. Tissues were not sampled, only blood, and their repertoires likely differ.

The rearrangement uses TRBV5-1 and TRBJ1-3, with 9 positions matching TRBD1. This TCR came from a man aged 25-40 years in good health. Source material: naive CD4+ T cells sorted from blood. Subset in this sample: CD45RA+ positively selected. The CDR3 reads CASSGGQGGNTIYF. CDR3 DNA: TGCGCCAGCAGCGGCGGACAGGGGGGAAACACCATATATTTT.